This T cell receptor (beta chain) was captured in a study of regulatory T cells in long-lasting Graves disease. As for the study in general: Patients with persistent Graves' disease had over 5 years of antithyroid drugs and persistent TSH receptor antibodies.

Between the trimmed V and J ends, which lost 4 bases and 2 bases, there was a span of 21 bases. CDR1 is SGHRS, CDR2 YFSETQ, per germline. The CDR3 extends over 17 amino acids. Regarding time point: persistent/refractory GD, antithyroid drugs over 5 years with positive TRAb. PBMC-derived RNA was used for the TCR library. A few counts support this clonotype. To make TCR beta libraries, researchers used iRepertoire HTBI primers and Arm-PCR of CDR3 regions. One entry per CDR3 protein, called by TCRdb with MiXCR from the multiplex PCR reads. The data hold about 420,000 distinct CDR3 sequences, with about 20% observed a single time.

The specimen was peripheral blood mononuclear cells (PBMCs), collected when the disease was refractory, from a patient treated with antithyroid drugs. The TCR sequence derives from a female donor with Graves disease. This chain connects TRBV5-1 to TRBJ2-5; D not resolved. The CDR3 is CASSLGDRELIQETQYF. As DNA, the CDR3 is TGCGCCAGCAGCCTCGGAGATCGCGAGCTAATACAAGAGACCCAGTACTTC.